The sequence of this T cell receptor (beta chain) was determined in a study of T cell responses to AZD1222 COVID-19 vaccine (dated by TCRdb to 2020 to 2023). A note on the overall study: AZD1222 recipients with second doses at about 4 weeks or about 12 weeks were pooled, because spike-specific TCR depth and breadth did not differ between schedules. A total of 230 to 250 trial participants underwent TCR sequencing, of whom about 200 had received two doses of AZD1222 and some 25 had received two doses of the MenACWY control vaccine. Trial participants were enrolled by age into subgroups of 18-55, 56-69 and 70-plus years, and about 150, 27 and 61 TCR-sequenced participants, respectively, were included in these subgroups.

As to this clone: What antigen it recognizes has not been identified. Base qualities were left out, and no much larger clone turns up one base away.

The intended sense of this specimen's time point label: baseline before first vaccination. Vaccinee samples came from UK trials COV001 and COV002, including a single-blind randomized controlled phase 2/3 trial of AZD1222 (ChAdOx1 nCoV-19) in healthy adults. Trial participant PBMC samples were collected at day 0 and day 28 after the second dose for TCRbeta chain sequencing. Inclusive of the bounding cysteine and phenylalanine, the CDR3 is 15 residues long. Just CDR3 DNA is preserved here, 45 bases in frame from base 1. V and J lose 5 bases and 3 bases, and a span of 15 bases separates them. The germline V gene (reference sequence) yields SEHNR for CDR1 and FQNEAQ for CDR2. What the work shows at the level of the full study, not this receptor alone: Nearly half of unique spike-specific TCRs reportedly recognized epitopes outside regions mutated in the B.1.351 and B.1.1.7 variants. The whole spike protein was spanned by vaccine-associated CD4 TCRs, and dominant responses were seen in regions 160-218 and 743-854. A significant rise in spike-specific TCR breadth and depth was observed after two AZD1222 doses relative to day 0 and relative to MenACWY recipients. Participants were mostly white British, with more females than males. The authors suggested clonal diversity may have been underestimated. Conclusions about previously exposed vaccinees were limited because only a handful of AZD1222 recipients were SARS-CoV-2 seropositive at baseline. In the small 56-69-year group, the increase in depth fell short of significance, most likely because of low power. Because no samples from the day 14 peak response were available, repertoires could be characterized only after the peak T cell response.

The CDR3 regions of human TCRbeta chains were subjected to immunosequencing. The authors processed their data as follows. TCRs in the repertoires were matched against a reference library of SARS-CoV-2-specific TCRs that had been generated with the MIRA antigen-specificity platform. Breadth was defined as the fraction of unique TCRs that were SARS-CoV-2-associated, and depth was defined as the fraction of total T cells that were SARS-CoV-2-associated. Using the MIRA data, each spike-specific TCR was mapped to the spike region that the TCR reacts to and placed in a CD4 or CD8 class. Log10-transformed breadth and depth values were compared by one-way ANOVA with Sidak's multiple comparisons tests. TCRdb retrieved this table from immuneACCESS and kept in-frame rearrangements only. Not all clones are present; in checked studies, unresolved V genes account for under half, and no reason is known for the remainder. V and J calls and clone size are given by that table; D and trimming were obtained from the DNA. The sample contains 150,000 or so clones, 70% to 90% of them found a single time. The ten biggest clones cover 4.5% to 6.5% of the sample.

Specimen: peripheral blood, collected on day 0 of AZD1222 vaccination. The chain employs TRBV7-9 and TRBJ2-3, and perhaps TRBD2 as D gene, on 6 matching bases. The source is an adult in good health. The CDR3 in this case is CASSRGSGLTDTQYF. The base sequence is TGTGCCAGCAGCCGTGGATCGGGACTGACAGATACGCAGTATTTT.